The 22 T cell receptor beta chains below were found in one sample sequenced in a study of CDR3 diversity in severe acne. TCRdb called the PCR reads again in MiXCR, with one record for every CDR3 protein. The data contain approximately 80,000 distinct CDR3 sequences, 50% to 65% of them seen just once; the ten biggest clones take up roughly an eighth. The sequenced sample was blood. These receptors all stem from a male donor in good health, without acne.

DNA for the CDR3: TGTGCCACCAGAACAGGGCAAGGGGCGGACGAGCAGTACTTC. It codes for CATRTGQGADEQYF. J is TRBJ2-7 and V is TRBV10-3; possibly TRBD1 for D (6 bases). This CDR3 has 14 residues. The germline V and J ends were trimmed by 10 bases and 5 bases, with 21 bases remaining between them. Germline CDR1 is ENHRY and CDR2 is SYGVKD.

This chain connects TRBV20-1 to TRBJ2-7; 9 bases line up with TRBD2. This CDR3 comprises 13 residues. J was trimmed by 7 bases and V by 3 bases; bases with no gene match: 7. In germline, CDR1 is DFQATT, CDR2 SNEGSKA (reference sequence). CDR3 amino acids: CSASWSGGREQYF. The CDR3 nucleotides are TGCAGTGCTAGCTGGAGCGGGGGGAGGGAGCAGTACTTC.

This rearrangement joins TRBV7-9 to TRBJ1-2; 7 bases fit TRBD1. This CDR3 has 15 residues. Per germline, CDR1 SEHNR and CDR2 FQNEAQ (reference sequence). After removal of 4 bases from V and 7 bases from J, the junction contained 12 bases not matched to a gene. CDR3 sequence (DNA): TGTGCCAGCAGCTCCCAGGGGGGGGCGGCGGGTGGCTACACCTTC. Its translation: CASSSQGGAAGGYTF. The whole variable domain, filled in from reference TRBV7-9 and TRBJ1-2, reads DTGVSQNPRHKITKRGQNVTFRCDPISEHNRLYWYRQTLGQGPEFLTYFQNEAQLEKSRLLSDRFSAERPKGSFSTLEIQRTEQGDSAMYLCASSSQGGAAGGYTFGSGTRLTVV.

This clonotype was detected a few times. The chain links TRBV3-1 to TRBJ2-5; 7 bases are shared with TRBD2. In germline, CDR1 is LGHDT, CDR2 YNNKEL (reference sequence). CDR3 length: 14 residues. The V gene end was trimmed by 1 base and the J gene end by 7 bases; junction bases not matched to a gene: 6. CDR3 region: CASSQGGGVGTQYF. The CDR3 nucleotides are TGTGCCAGCAGCCAAGGGGGGGGGGTCGGGACCCAGTACTTC.

This chain links TRBV11-1 with TRBJ1-1; D is perhaps TRBD1 (5 bases). Germline lookup yields CDR1 SGHAT and CDR2 FQDESV (reference sequence). The CDR3 loop spans 14 amino acids. V was clipped by 3 bases and J by 7 bases, with 15 bases between them. Written as DNA, the CDR3 is TGTGCCAGCAGCTTGCCAGTCGGAACAGGTGAAGCTTTCTTT. It is translated as CASSLPVGTGEAFF.

This clonotype was detected only once. The chain links TRBV13 to TRBJ1-5, with 7 bases identical to TRBD1. The junction had 3 bases not matched to a gene; V was cut back by 5 bases and J by 5 bases. The length of the CDR3 is 13 residues. Germline V lookup: CDR1 PRHDT, CDR2 FYEKMQ (reference sequence). In DNA form, the CDR3 reads TGTGCCAGCAGCACCGGGACAGATCAGCCCCAGCATTTT. Its protein product is CASSTGTDQPQHF. The full variable domain, rest sourced from reference TRBV13 and TRBJ1-5, is AAGVIQSPRHLIKEKRETATLKCYPIPRHDTVYWYQQGPGQDPQFLISFYEKMQSDKGSIPDRFSAQQFSDYHSELNMSSLELGDSALYFCASSTGTDQPQHFGDGTRLSIL.

The chain has TRBV11-1 and TRBJ1-1, with D uncertain. The CDR3 extends over 15 amino acids. The V and J ends lost 5 bases and 4 bases respectively, with 17 bases between them. The germline V gene encodes CDR1 SGHAT and CDR2 FQDESV (reference sequence). The DNA of the CDR3 is TGTGCCAGCAGCCAGAGCACCGTCCCGGGCACTGAAGCTTTCTTT. Translating gives CASSQSTVPGTEAFF.

This clonotype qualifies as medium-sized. The chain is built from TRBV29-1 and TRBJ2-7; 10 bases map to TRBD2. The germline V gene encodes CDR1 SQVTM and CDR2 ANQGSEA. The length of the CDR3 is 14 residues. V trimming: 4 bases; J trimming: 4 bases; junction bases outside the gene matches: 7. CDR3 nucleotide sequence: TGCAGCGTTGGGTTGGGACTAGCGAAATACGAGCAGTACTTC. Encoded protein: CSVGLGLAKYEQYF.

In this sample, this clonotype turned up once. The chain combines TRBV20-1 with TRBJ2-7, with D maybe TRBD2 (5 bases). Germline V gene sequence: CDR1 DFQATT, CDR2 SNEGSKA (reference sequence). Trimming shortened V by 8 bases and J by 0 bases, and 11 bases separated the two germline ends. The CDR3 runs to 12 residues. In DNA, the CDR3 is TGCAGTTACTCACGGGACTCCTACGAGCAGTACTTC. It specifies CSYSRDSYEQYF.

This chain uses TRBV2 with TRBJ1-1, with D hard to call. Germline CDR1 and CDR2: SNHLY and FYNNEI. The CDR3 loop spans 13 amino acids. Trimming removed 6 bases at V and 8 bases at J, with 16 bases between. The CDR3 here is CASSLAAPTEAFF. The DNA of the CDR3 is TGTGCCAGCAGCTTAGCGGCCCCTACCGAAGCTTTCTTT.

The chain is built from TRBV29-1 and TRBJ1-5; 8 bases are a match to TRBD1. The CDR3 loop spans 13 amino acids. Germline CDR1 reads SQVTM; CDR2 reads ANQGSEA. Trimming removed 8 bases from V and 7 bases from J; junction bases left unmatched: 10. In DNA form, the CDR3 reads TGCAGCAGTGAAACCGGACAGGGCCAGCCCCAGCATTTT. Its translation: CSSETGQGQPQHF.

This clonotype was detected ten times or more. The chain employs TRBV19 and TRBJ1-2, with unresolved D. The germline V gene has CDR1 LNHDA and CDR2 SQIVND (reference sequence). CDR3 length equals 13 residues. With 3 bases removed from V and 3 bases from J, the gap between germline ends came to 8 bases. Here the CDR3 DNA reads TGTGCCAGTAGTATGGGGTGGTACTATGGCTACACCTTC. This gives the protein CASSMGWYYGYTF.

This clonotype was picked up many times. This chain links TRBV7-9 with TRBJ2-3; D perhaps matches TRBD2 (5 bases). The V end was cut by 6 bases, the J end by 0 bases, with 13 bases between. Germline V gene sequence: CDR1 SEHNR, CDR2 FQNEAQ (reference sequence). The CDR3 spans 15 residues. The CDR3 sequence is CASRTGVASTDTQYF. CDR3 nucleotides: TGTGCCAGCAGGACCGGGGTTGCTAGCACAGATACGCAGTATTTT.

The chain combines TRBV20-1 with TRBJ2-5; 16 bases are shared with TRBD2. With 3 bases clipped from V and 5 bases from J, the junction kept 9 bases outside the gene matches. CDR3 length equals 17 residues. Germline V lookup: CDR1 DFQATT, CDR2 SNEGSKA (reference sequence). The CDR3 here is CSASGTSGRAIAETQYF. The DNA for the CDR3 is TGCAGTGCTAGCGGGACTAGCGGGAGGGCCATCGCGGAGACCCAGTACTTC.

This chain uses TRBV20-1 with TRBJ2-5, with 10 bases fitting TRBD2. Trimming at V came to 5 bases and at J to 7 bases, leaving 7 bases not matched to a gene. The CDR3 contains 13 residues. Germline lookup yields CDR1 DFQATT and CDR2 SNEGSKA (reference sequence). The CDR3: CSALAGVEGTQYF. CDR3 nucleotides: TGCAGTGCTCTAGCGGGAGTTGAAGGGACCCAGTACTTC.

This clonotype occurred many times. This chain links TRBV6-6 with TRBJ1-2; D unclear. CDR1 is MNHNY and CDR2 is SVGAGI in the germline V gene (reference sequence). The CDR3 extends over 15 amino acids. Trimming stripped 5 bases from V and 2 bases from J, with 15 bases between. The DNA for the CDR3 is TGTGCCAGCAGTAAGGGAAACTTACGCAACTATGGCTACACCTTC. This sequence encodes CASSKGNLRNYGYTF.

J is TRBJ2-6 and V is TRBV20-1; TRBD2 agrees at 7 bases. The CDR3 runs to 17 residues. V dropped 5 bases and J dropped 0; count of bases not matched to a gene: 10. Germline assignment: CDR1 DFQATT and CDR2 SNEGSKA (reference sequence). The CDR3 here is CSAGSGAASSGANVLTF. CDR3 bases: TGCAGTGCTGGGAGCGGGGCGGCAAGCTCTGGGGCCAACGTCCTGACTTTC.

In its sample, this clonotype ranks as medium-sized. The chain joins TRBV10-3 to TRBJ2-5; D gene uncertain. Germline loops: CDR1 ENHRY, CDR2 SYGVKD. With 8 bases removed from V and 1 base from J, the gap between germline ends came to 11 bases. This CDR3 region has 13 residues. CDR3: CAIGEQPQETQYF. The CDR3 DNA reads as TGTGCCATCGGAGAACAGCCCCAAGAGACCCAGTACTTC.

This clonotype came up a few times. V gene TRBV5-8 combines with J gene TRBJ2-5; the D call may be TRBD1 or TRBD2 (6 bases each). V was cut by 4 bases and J by 5 bases, with 12 bases left in between. CDR1 and CDR2 (germline): SGHTS, YDEGEE. The CDR3 is 13 residues long. CDR3 in amino acids: CASSQWRGETQYF. The CDR3 bases are TGTGCCAGCAGCCAATGGAGGGGGGAGACCCAGTACTTC.

The chain uses TRBV24-1 and TRBJ2-7; the D is unclear. Deletions cut 7 bases from V and 5 bases from J, with 8 bases between. The germline V gene encodes CDR1 KGHDR and CDR2 SFDVKD. The CDR3 is 11 amino acids. The CDR3: CATRPRDEQYF. CDR3 in DNA: TGTGCCACCAGACCCCGGGACGAGCAGTACTTC.

The chain has TRBV5-4 and TRBJ2-5, with 7 bases aligning to TRBD1. The CDR3 is made up of 15 amino acids. CDR1 and CDR2 (germline): SGHNT, YYREEE (reference sequence). V lost 3 bases and J lost 5; bases outside the gene matches: 10. The CDR3 sequence is CASSSRQGSVETQYF. The CDR3 region has the DNA TGTGCCAGCAGCTCGAGACAGGGTAGCGTGGAGACCCAGTACTTC.

On this clonotype: The missing conserved phenylalanine or tryptophan at the end of this CDR3 makes a read error likely. It is unclear where the CDR3 begins or ends on the DNA, so no DNA is shown, and the CDR3 is as TCRdb lists it. This sequence joins TRBV2 and TRBJ1-6. Germline V gene data show CDR1 as SNHLY and CDR2 as FYNNEI. Ends included, the CDR3 has 15 residues. CDR3 loop: CASSDRQFYYSPLRS.